These 24 T cell receptor beta chains were sequenced from one sample in a study of CD8 T cells in Susac syndrome. An input of roughly 0.45 to 1 ug of RNA was subjected to reverse transcription using random hexamers. TCRdb fed the immunoSEQ multiplex PCR reads into MiXCR, producing one record per CDR3 protein. The sample has roughly 160,000 distinct CDR3 sequences; 90% to 95% are singletons. The specimen sequenced was CD4+ T cells from PBMCs. Receptor source: a human donor in good health.

J is TRBJ1-2 and V is TRBV12-3 or TRBV12-4; 8 bases line up with TRBD1. CDR3 size: 14 residues. V shed 3 bases, J shed 4 bases, and the junction held 4 bases outside the gene matches. CDR3 amino acids: CASSFGQGVYGYTF. The CDR3 nucleotides are TGTGCCAGCAGTTTCGGACAGGGAGTCTATGGCTACACCTTC.

This chain connects TRBV7-3 to TRBJ1-1; D perhaps matches TRBD1 (5 bases). Between the trimmed V and J ends, which lost 6 bases and 2 bases, there was a span of 10 bases. The CDR3 has 13 residues. Germline assignment: CDR1 SGHTA and CDR2 FQGTGA. The CDR3 loop is CASRFQGNTEAFF. For the CDR3, the DNA is TGTGCCAGCAGGTTTCAGGGTAACACTGAAGCTTTCTTT.

The J gene is TRBJ2-7, the V gene TRBV12-5; TRBD2 might be the D (7 bases). CDR3 size: 12 residues. Germline assignment: CDR1 LGHNT and CDR2 FRNRAP. V was cut by 5 bases and J by 6 bases, with 11 bases left in between. The CDR3 here is CASGLRGAEQYF. CDR3 sequence (DNA): TGTGCTAGTGGTCTTCGGGGGGCCGAGCAGTACTTC.

V and J are TRBV28 and TRBJ1-5; TRBD1 is a possible D gene (5 bases). The V end lost 5 bases, the J end lost 0 bases, and 14 bases lay between the germline ends. CDR1 is MDHEN, CDR2 SYDVKM, per germline. This CDR3 contains 16 residues. CDR3 sequence reads: CASSQKQVYSNQPQHF. DNA of the CDR3: TGTGCCAGCAGTCAAAAACAGGTTTATAGCAATCAGCCCCAGCATTTT.

J is TRBJ1-5 and V is TRBV20-1; D unresolved. V lost 2 bases, J lost 0 bases, and 8 bases lay in between. The germline V gene encodes CDR1 DFQATT and CDR2 SNEGSKA (reference sequence). The CDR3 is made up of 14 amino acids. This CDR3 reads CSARFGNSNQPQHF. CDR3 bases: TGCAGTGCTAGATTCGGGAATAGCAATCAGCCCCAGCATTTT.

The chain links TRBV20-1 to TRBJ2-7, with no clear D. The CDR3 spans 11 residues. V was clipped by 3 bases and J by 5 bases, with 8 bases between them. The germline V gene has CDR1 DFQATT and CDR2 SNEGSKA (reference sequence). CDR3 nucleotides: TGCAGTGCTAGTCCCTACCACGAGCAGTACTTC. Amino acids: CSASPYHEQYF.

V gene TRBV3-1 combines with J gene TRBJ2-5; D may correspond to TRBD1 or TRBD2 (5 bases each). In germline, CDR1 is LGHDT, CDR2 YNNKEL (reference sequence). The CDR3 loop spans 13 amino acids. Between the trimmed V and J ends, which lost 4 bases and 4 bases, there was a span of 10 bases. For the CDR3, the DNA is TGTGCCAGCAGCCCCCCGGGACGAGAGACCCAGTACTTC. As protein: CASSPPGRETQYF.

The chain uses TRBV6-2 or TRBV6-3 and TRBJ2-5; TRBD1 might be the D (5 bases). V was shortened by 8 bases and J by 5 bases, with 18 bases between the two germline ends. CDR1 MNHEY and CDR2 SVGEGT come from the germline V gene. This CDR3 region has 14 residues. The CDR3 loop reads CASGNQGSEETQYF. The CDR3 DNA reads TGTGCCAGCGGAAATCAGGGCAGCGAGGAGACCCAGTACTTC.

The chain is built from TRBV29-1 and TRBJ1-1, with 8 nucleotides matching TRBD1. CDR3 length: 13 residues. From germline, CDR1 is SQVTM and CDR2 ANQGSEA. J gave up 12 bases and V 6 bases, and 15 bases lay outside the gene matches. Here the CDR3 DNA reads TGCAGCGTGGAGATGAGACAGGGGACTTCGTCTTTCTTT. Its protein is CSVEMRQGTSSFF.

The V gene is TRBV12-3 or TRBV12-4, the J gene TRBJ1-2; TRBD1 is a possible D gene (6 bases). V dropped 5 bases and J dropped 8 bases, with 18 bases sitting between them. The CDR3 length is 14 residues. The CDR3 DNA follows: TGTGCCAGCAGTAGACAGGTCCTAACTAGGGGCTACACCTTC. It encodes CASSRQVLTRGYTF.

This clonotype was recorded once. The genes are TRBV12-3 or TRBV12-4 and TRBJ2-5; TRBD2 matches at 8 bases. Trimming removed 4 bases from V and 5 bases from J; junction bases left unmatched: 9. This CDR3 is 15 amino acids long. CDR3 sequence (DNA): TGTGCCAGCAGTTCCCGCGGGGGGTTCGGGGAGACCCAGTACTTC. It encodes CASSSRGGFGETQYF.

The J gene is TRBJ2-2, the V gene TRBV29-1, with no clear D. Germline CDR1 is SQVTM and CDR2 is ANQGSEA. The V end lost 4 bases, the J end lost 2 bases, and 11 bases lay between the germline ends. The CDR3 covers 14 residues. The DNA of the CDR3 is TGCAGCGTTGCAAGGACCTCAAACACCGGGGAGCTGTTTTTT. This encodes CSVARTSNTGELFF.

V is TRBV29-1 and J is TRBJ2-1; TRBD2 agrees at 9 bases. The trim removed 0 bases at V and 8 bases at J, leaving 2 bases unmatched. The CDR3 is made up of 13 amino acids. CDR1 and CDR2 from the germline V gene are SQVTM and ANQGSEA. The chain's CDR3 is CSVEDSGGDEQFF. In DNA form, the CDR3 reads TGCAGCGTTGAAGATAGCGGGGGTGATGAGCAGTTCTTC.

The V gene is TRBV5-4, the J gene TRBJ1-6; a possible D gene is TRBD1 (5 bases). Germline V gene lookup returns CDR1 SGHNT and CDR2 YYREEE (reference sequence). V was clipped by 4 bases and J by 9 bases, with 23 bases between them. The CDR3 covers 17 residues. CDR3 loop: CASSIGRAHSVGSPLHF. CDR3 DNA sequence: TGTGCCAGCAGCATTGGCAGGGCGCATTCCGTGGGTTCACCCCTCCACTTT.

This rearrangement joins TRBV6-2 or TRBV6-3 to TRBJ2-1; D remains unclear. The CDR3 length is 13 residues. Trimming removed 7 bases at V and 5 bases at J, with 12 bases between. Germline loops: CDR1 MNHEY, CDR2 SVGEGT. The CDR3 sequence: CASTNRVNNEQFF. The CDR3 DNA reads as TGTGCCAGCACCAACAGAGTAAACAATGAGCAGTTCTTC.

Note on this clonotype: A junction end diverges from the germline sequence, so it may reflect a read error. The chain joins TRBV20-1 to TRBJ1-1, with a possible D match to TRBD1 (6 bases). CDR1 is DFQATT, CDR2 SNEGSKA, per germline (reference sequence). This CDR3 comprises 14 residues. The CDR3 DNA reads as TGCAGTGCTAGTCTCGGGGGCTTGAAGACTGAAGCTTTCTTT. Translating gives CSASLGGLKTEAFF.

This clonotype was picked up a small number of times. V gene TRBV7-2 combines with J gene TRBJ1-6; a possible D gene is TRBD1 (6 bases). Trimming shortened V by 5 bases and J by 7 bases, and 12 bases separated the two germline ends. Germline CDR1 and CDR2: SGHTA and FQGNSA. The CDR3 covers 14 residues. As DNA, the CDR3 is TGTGCCAGCAGCAGAGACAGGTCCAATTCACCCCTCCACTTT. As protein: CASSRDRSNSPLHF.

This clonotype is a singleton in its sample. This chain links TRBV20-1 with TRBJ2-3; weak D call: TRBD2 (5 bases). There are 13 residues in the CDR3. Germline-derived CDR1 and CDR2 are DFQATT and SNEGSKA (reference sequence). The CDR3 bases are TGCAGCCCAACCGGCTCGGGAACAGATACGCAGTATTTT. This translates into CSPTGSGTDTQYF.

This chain joins TRBV7-3 and TRBJ1-1, with D hard to call. V lost 6 bases and J 1 base, leaving 9 bases between the germline ends. The CDR3 sequence is 13 residues long. The V gene's germline CDR1 is SGHTA and CDR2 FQGTGA. The CDR3 spells CASRTTANTEAFF. The DNA of the CDR3 is TGTGCCAGCAGAACCACAGCGAACACTGAAGCTTTCTTT.

The chain uses TRBV5-4 and TRBJ2-6, with 7 bases that match TRBD1. Trimming removed 2 bases from V and 2 bases from J; junction bases left unmatched: 4. The CDR3 is made up of 16 amino acids. Germline V gene data show CDR1 as SGHNT and CDR2 as YYREEE (reference sequence). CDR3 protein: CASSFDRAAGANVLTF. In DNA form, the CDR3 reads TGTGCCAGCAGCTTCGACAGGGCGGCTGGGGCCAACGTCCTGACTTTC.

The rearrangement links TRBV28 to TRBJ2-4; no definite D call. The V gene lost 4 bases and the J gene lost 7 bases, with 14 bases spanning the gap. This CDR3 region has 14 residues. The germline gives CDR1 MDHEN, CDR2 SYDVKM. CDR3 DNA: TGTGCCAGCAGTTCCCAGGACGTTAGGAACATTCAGTACTTC. This sequence encodes CASSSQDVRNIQYF.

The chain couples TRBV6-5 to TRBJ2-3, with D uncertain. The CDR3 length is 12 residues. Germline assignment: CDR1 MNHEY and CDR2 SVGAGI. V shed 6 bases and J shed 4 bases, with 8 bases lying between them. For the CDR3, the DNA is TGTGCCAGCAGAGAAAGTCCAGATACGCAGTATTTT. This translates into CASRESPDTQYF.

In this sample, this clonotype turned up once. The chain joins TRBV15 to TRBJ2-7; 7 bases map to TRBD1. The CDR3 contains 13 residues. J lost 5 bases, V lost 3 bases, and 4 bases had no gene match. In germline, CDR1 is LNHNV, CDR2 YYDKDF (reference sequence). The CDR3 is CATSRRGGNEQYF. CDR3 sequence (DNA): TGTGCCACCAGCAGGAGAGGGGGCAACGAGCAGTACTTC.

The rearrangement links TRBV12-3 or TRBV12-4 to TRBJ1-4; maybe TRBD1 (5 bases). The V end was cut by 1 base, the J end by 14 bases, with 14 bases between. CDR3 length equals 13 residues. The CDR3 bases are TGTGCCAGCAGTTTAGACTCGGGGGAGCAGCTGTTTTTT. This encodes CASSLDSGEQLFF.